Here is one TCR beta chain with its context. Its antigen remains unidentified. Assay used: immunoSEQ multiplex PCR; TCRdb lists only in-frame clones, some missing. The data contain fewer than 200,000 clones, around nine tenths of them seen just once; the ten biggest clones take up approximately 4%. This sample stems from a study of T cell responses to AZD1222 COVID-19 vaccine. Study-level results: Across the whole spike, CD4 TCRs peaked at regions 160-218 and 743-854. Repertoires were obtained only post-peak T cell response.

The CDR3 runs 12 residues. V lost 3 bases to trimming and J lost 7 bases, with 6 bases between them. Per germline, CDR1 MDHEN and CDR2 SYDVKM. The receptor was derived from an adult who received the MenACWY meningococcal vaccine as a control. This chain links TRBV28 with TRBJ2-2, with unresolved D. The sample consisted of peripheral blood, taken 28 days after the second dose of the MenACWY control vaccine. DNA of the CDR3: TGTGCCAGCAGTTTTTCAGGCGGGGAGCTGTTTTTT. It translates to CASSFSGGELFF.